This T cell receptor (beta chain) stems from a study of shared clonotypes between healthy human individuals. About this clone: This sample includes further DNA sequences coding for the same CDR3.

Per the germline V gene, CDR1 is DFQATT and CDR2 is SNEGSKA (reference sequence). The V gene lost 6 bases and the J gene lost 5 bases, with 10 bases spanning the gap. The CDR3 is 11 amino acids. The repertoire was sequenced with immunoSEQ multiplex PCR; TCRdb's copy has only in-frame clones and lacks some. The sample yields some 2,500,000 clones, 80% to 95% seen once. Sequenced material: naive CD4+ T cells from PBMCs. Documented subset: CD45RA+ positively selected. The chain is built from TRBV20-1 and TRBJ2-5; D gene ambiguous. This clonotype was sampled from a man between 18 and 29 years old in good health. Some clones in this sample may be carry-over from other donors' samples. In nucleotides, the CDR3 is TGCAGTGCACCGCCCCAGGAGACCCAGTACTTC. Translated, it gives CSAPPQETQYF.